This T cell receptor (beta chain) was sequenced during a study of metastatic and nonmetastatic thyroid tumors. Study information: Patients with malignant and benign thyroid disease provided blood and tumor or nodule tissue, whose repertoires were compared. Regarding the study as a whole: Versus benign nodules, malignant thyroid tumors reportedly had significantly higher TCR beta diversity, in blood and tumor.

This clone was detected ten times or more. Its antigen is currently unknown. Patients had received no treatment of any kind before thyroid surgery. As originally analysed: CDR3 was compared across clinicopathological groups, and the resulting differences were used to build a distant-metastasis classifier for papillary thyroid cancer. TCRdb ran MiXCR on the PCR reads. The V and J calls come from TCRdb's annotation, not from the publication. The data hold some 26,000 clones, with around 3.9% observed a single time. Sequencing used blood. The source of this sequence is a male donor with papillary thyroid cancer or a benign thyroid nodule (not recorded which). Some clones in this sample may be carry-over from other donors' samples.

The CDR3 spells CASSGAGTQEQYF. The CDR3 region has the DNA TGCGCCAGCAGCGGGGCGGGAACGCAAGAGCAGTACTTC. The chain has TRBV5-1 and TRBJ2-7, with a possible D match to TRBD2 (6 bases). The CDR3 is 13 amino acids. V was trimmed by 4 bases and J by 7 bases, leaving 15 bases between them. Germline loops: CDR1 SGHRS, CDR2 YFSETQ.